This T cell receptor (beta chain) was recorded in a study of control samples from healthy donors and cancer patients. TCRdb's table, derived via immunoSEQ multiplex PCR, lists solely in-frame clones and lacks some. The sample records roughly 200,000 clones, over 85% being singletons. CDR3 length: 13 residues. V was clipped by 5 bases and J by 3 bases, with 14 bases between them. The germline V gene encodes CDR1 SQVTM and CDR2 ANQGSEA. This TCR derives from a man aged 18 to 30 in good health. The sequencing sample was made of blood. The chain joins TRBV29-1 to TRBJ2-7; TRBD2 is a possible D gene (5 bases). DNA of the CDR3: TGCAGCGTTTTCGGGGAAGGCGGCTACGAGCAGTACTTC. It encodes CSVFGEGGYEQYF.